The clone carrying this T cell receptor (beta chain) was recorded a few times. The antigen remains undetermined. The primer mix had 60 Vbeta and 13 Jbeta primers. Only in-frame clones appear in the TCRdb table, and some are missing; sequencing was by immunoSEQ multiplex PCR. This table holds some 170,000 clones, 72% found once. V gave up 6 bases and J gave up 10 bases; unmatched junction bases: 8. The CDR3 length is 12 residues. Germline CDR1 SGHAT, CDR2 FQNNGV. This sample was taken from a study of cytomegalovirus exposure and HLA in healthy donors. Study-level background: Early on, a data release was issued that held approximately 78 million unique TCRs from HLA-typed donors.

Study-wide points: Researchers reported from a later analysis that most CMV-associated TCR beta chains appeared HLA-restricted.

Sequencing input: PBMCs. The chain joins TRBV11-2 to TRBJ1-1, with 7 bases that match TRBD1. The receptor comes from a human donor in good health. The CDR3 DNA reads TGTGCCAGCAGATCAGGGGACAGAGGAGCTTTCTTT. It yields the protein CASRSGDRGAFF.